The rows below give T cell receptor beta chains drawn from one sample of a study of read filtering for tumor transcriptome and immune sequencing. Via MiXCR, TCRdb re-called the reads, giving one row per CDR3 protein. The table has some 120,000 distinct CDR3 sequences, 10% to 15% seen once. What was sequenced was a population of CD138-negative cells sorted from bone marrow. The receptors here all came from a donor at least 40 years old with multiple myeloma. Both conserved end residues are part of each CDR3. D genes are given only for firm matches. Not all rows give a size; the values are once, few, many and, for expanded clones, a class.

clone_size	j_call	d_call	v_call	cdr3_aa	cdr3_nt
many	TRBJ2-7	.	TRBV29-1	CSVVGGGYEQYF	TGCAGCGTTGTTGGAGGGGGCTACGAGCAGTACTTC
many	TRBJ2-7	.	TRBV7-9	CASSSGDGYEQYF	TGTGCCAGCAGCTCAGGGGACGGGTACGAGCAGTACTTC
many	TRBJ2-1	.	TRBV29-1	CSVDVAVNEQFF	TGCAGCGTTGACGTAGCCGTGAATGAGCAGTTCTTC
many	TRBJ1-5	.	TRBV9	CASSGSGQPNQPQHF	TGTGCCAGCAGCGGATCGGGGCAGCCTAATCAGCCCCAGCATTTT
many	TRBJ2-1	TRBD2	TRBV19	CASSNSIGLVVQFF	TGTGCCAGTAGCAATTCTATCGGACTAGTAGTGCAGTTCTTC
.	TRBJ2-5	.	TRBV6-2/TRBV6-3	CASKPGGETQYF	TGTGCCAGCAAACCGGGCGGGGAGACCCAGTACTTC
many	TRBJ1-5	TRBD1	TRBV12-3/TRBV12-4	CASRRDSNQPQHF	TGTGCCAGCAGACGGGACAGTAATCAGCCCCAGCATTTT
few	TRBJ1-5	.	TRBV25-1	CASTGDGGRQPQHF	TGTGCCAGCACCGGGGACGGAGGACGGCAGCCCCAGCATTTT
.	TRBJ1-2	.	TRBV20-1	CSAARAGANYGYTF	TGCAGTGCTGCAAGGGCAGGGGCTAACTATGGCTACACCTTC
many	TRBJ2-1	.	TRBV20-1	CSARPPGPEQFF	TGCAGTGCTAGACCCCCCGGTCCTGAGCAGTTCTTC
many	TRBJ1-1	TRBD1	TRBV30	CASRRDSQSGTEAFF	TGTGCCTCCCGCCGGGACAGCCAAAGCGGCACTGAAGCTTTCTTT
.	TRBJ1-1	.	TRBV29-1	CSVIPNAEAFF	TGCAGCGTTATCCCGAACGCTGAAGCTTTCTTT
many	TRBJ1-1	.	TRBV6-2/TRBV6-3	CASSYLDTEAFF	TGTGCCAGCAGTTACCTGGACACTGAAGCTTTCTTT
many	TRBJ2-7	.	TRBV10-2	CASSESPGEQYF	TGCGCCAGCAGTGAGTCACCGGGAGAGCAGTACTTC
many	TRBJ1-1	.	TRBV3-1	CASSQDPATEAFF	TGTGCCAGCAGCCAAGATCCGGCAACTGAAGCTTTCTTT
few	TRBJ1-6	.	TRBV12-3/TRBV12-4	CASSPQGRDSPLHF	TGTGCCAGCAGTCCACAGGGTCGGGACTCACCCCTCCACTTT
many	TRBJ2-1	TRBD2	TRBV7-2	CASSLDRLAVYNEQFF	TGTGCCAGCAGCTTAGACCGACTAGCGGTCTACAATGAGCAGTTCTTC
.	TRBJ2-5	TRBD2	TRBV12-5	CASSGLAGVQETQYF	TGTGCTAGTTCGGGGCTAGCGGGGGTCCAAGAGACCCAGTACTTC
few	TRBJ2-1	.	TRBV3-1	CASSQDGDPSSYNEQFF	TGTGCCAGCAGTCAGGACGGGGACCCGAGCTCCTACAATGAGCAGTTCTTC
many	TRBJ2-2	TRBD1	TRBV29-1	CSGRQGHPTGELFF	TGCAGCGGTCGACAGGGACATCCCACCGGGGAGCTGTTTTTT
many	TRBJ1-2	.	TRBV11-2	CASSPVGRFSGYTF	TGTGCCAGCAGCCCGGTAGGCCGGTTTTCTGGCTACACCTTC
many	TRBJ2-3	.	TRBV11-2	CASSFSRDLSTDTQYF	TGTGCCAGCAGCTTCTCCCGGGATCTTAGCACAGATACGCAGTATTTT
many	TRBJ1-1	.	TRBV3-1	CASSQAAGMITEAFF	TGTGCCAGCAGCCAAGCGGCAGGGATGATCACTGAAGCTTTCTTT
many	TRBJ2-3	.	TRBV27	CASSLQGPSTDTQYF	TGTGCCAGCAGTCTACAGGGTCCGAGCACAGATACGCAGTATTTT
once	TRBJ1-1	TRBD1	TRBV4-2	CASSDGTEKNTEAFF	TGTGCCAGCAGCGATGGGACAGAGAAGAACACTGAAGCTTTCTTT
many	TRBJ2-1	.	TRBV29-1	CSARRDGGDDEQFF	TGCAGCGCCCGACGGGATGGGGGCGACGATGAGCAGTTCTTC
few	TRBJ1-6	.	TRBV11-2	CASSRGGYRRQISPLHF	TGTGCCAGCAGCAGGGGAGGGTATCGTCGTCAAATTTCACCCCTCCACTTT
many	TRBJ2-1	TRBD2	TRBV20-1	CSAPRLAGEGEQFF	TGCAGTGCCCCACGACTAGCGGGAGAAGGTGAGCAGTTCTTC
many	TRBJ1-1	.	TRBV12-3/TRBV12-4	CASSLRAGKRLGTEAFF	TGTGCCAGCAGTTTGAGGGCAGGGAAGCGCTTGGGCACTGAAGCTTTCTTT
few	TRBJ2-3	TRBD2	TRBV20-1	CSAPSGGGTTDTQYF	TGCAGTGCTCCCTCGGGGGGGGGAACCACAGATACGCAGTATTTT
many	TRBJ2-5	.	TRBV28	CASSLASTNEETQYF	TGTGCCAGCAGTTTAGCTTCGACTAATGAGGAGACCCAGTACTTC
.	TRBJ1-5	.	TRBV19	CAGSTGNQPQHF	TGTGCCGGATCCACGGGCAATCAGCCCCAGCATTTT
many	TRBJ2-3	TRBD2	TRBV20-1	CSANAGLAGSTDTQYF	TGCAGTGCTAACGCGGGACTAGCGGGGAGCACAGATACGCAGTATTTT
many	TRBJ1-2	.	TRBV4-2	CASSQDPGGGGGYGYTF	TGTGCCAGCAGCCAAGATCCCGGCGGTGGGGGCGGGTATGGCTACACCTTC
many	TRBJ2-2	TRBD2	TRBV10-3	CATRLAGGKNTGELFF	TGTGCCACCCGACTAGCGGGAGGCAAGAACACCGGGGAGCTGTTTTTT
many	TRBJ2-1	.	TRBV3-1	CASSQGLPYSYNEQFF	TGTGCCAGCAGCCAAGGGCTTCCCTACTCCTACAATGAGCAGTTCTTC
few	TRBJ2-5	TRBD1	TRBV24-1	CATSDSGQGDRETQYF	TGTGCCACCAGTGATTCAGGACAGGGAGATCGGGAGACCCAGTACTTC
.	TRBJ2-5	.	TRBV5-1	CASASGTAQETQYF	TGCGCCAGCGCTTCCGGGACCGCACAAGAGACCCAGTACTTC
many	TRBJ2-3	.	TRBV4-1	CASSQQGRGIDTQYF	TGCGCCAGCAGCCAACAGGGAAGGGGGATAGATACGCAGTATTTT
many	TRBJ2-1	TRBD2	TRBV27	CASIPLAGGPLNEQFF	TGTGCCAGCATCCCTCTAGCGGGAGGGCCTTTGAATGAGCAGTTCTTC
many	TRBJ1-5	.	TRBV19	CASSIGGGHPGGIGNQPQHF	TGTGCCAGTAGTATAGGAGGGGGACACCCCGGTGGTATTGGCAATCAGCCCCAGCATTTT
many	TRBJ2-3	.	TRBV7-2	CASSPGTAGGDTQYF	TGTGCCAGCAGCCCAGGGACTGCCGGAGGGGATACGCAGTATTTT
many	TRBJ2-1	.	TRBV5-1	CASSLSSGRINNEQFF	TGCGCCAGCAGCTTGAGTTCGGGACGGATCAACAATGAGCAGTTCTTC
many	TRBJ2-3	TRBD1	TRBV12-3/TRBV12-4	CASSTTGGISDTQYF	TGTGCCAGCAGCACTACAGGGGGCATTTCAGATACGCAGTATTTT
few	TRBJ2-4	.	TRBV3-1	CASSQDGEANIQYF	TGTGCCAGCAGCCAAGATGGAGAAGCGAACATTCAGTACTTC
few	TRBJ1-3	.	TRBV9	CASSVGRAGNTIYF	TGTGCCAGCAGCGTGGGGAGGGCTGGAAACACCATATATTTT
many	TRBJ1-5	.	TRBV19	CASSILTGNSNQPQHF	TGTGCCAGTAGTATACTGACAGGAAATAGCAATCAGCCCCAGCATTTT
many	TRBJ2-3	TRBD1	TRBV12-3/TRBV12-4	CASRTGPVDTQYF	TGTGCCAGCAGGACAGGGCCGGTAGATACGCAGTATTTT
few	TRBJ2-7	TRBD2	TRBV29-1	CSVPGTSSGEVGCEQYF	TGCAGCGTGCCCGGGACTAGCAGCGGGGAGGTGGGGTGCGAGCAGTACTTC
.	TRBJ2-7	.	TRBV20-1	CSASWTGPTQREQYF	TGCAGTGCTAGTTGGACGGGGCCCACCCAGAGGGAGCAGTACTTC
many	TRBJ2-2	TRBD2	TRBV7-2	CASSLVGGGLVAGELFF	TGTGCCAGCAGCTTAGTCGGCGGCGGACTAGTGGCCGGGGAGCTGTTTTTT